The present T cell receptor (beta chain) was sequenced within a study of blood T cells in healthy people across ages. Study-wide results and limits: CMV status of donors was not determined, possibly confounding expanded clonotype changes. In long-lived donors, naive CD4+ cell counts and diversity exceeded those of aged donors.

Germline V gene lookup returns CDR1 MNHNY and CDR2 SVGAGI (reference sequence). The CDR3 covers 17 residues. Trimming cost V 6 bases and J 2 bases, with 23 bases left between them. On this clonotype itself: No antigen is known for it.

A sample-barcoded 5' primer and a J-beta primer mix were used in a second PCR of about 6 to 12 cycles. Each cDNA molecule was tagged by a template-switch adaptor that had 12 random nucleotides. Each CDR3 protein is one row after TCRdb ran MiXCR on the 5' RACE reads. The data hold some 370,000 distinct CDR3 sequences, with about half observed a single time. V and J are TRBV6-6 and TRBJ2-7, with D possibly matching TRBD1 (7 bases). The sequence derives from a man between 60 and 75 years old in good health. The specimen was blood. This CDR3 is CASSSFLPGGTTYEQYF. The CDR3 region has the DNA TGTGCCAGCAGCTCATTTCTCCCAGGGGGGACAACCTACGAGCAGTACTTC.